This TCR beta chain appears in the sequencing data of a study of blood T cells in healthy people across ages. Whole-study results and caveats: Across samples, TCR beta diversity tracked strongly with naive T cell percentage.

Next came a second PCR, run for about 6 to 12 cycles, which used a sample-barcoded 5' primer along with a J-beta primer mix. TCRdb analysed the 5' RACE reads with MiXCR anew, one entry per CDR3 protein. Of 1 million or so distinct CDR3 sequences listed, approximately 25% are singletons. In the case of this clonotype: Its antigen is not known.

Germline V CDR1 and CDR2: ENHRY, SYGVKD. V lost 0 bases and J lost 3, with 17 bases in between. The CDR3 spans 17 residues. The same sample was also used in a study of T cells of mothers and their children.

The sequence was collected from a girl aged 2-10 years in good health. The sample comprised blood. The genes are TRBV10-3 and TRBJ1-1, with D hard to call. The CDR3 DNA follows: TGTGCCATCAGTGAGTCATCGGTGGACTCTTGGTACACTGAAGCTTTCTTT. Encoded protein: CAISESSVDSWYTEAFF.